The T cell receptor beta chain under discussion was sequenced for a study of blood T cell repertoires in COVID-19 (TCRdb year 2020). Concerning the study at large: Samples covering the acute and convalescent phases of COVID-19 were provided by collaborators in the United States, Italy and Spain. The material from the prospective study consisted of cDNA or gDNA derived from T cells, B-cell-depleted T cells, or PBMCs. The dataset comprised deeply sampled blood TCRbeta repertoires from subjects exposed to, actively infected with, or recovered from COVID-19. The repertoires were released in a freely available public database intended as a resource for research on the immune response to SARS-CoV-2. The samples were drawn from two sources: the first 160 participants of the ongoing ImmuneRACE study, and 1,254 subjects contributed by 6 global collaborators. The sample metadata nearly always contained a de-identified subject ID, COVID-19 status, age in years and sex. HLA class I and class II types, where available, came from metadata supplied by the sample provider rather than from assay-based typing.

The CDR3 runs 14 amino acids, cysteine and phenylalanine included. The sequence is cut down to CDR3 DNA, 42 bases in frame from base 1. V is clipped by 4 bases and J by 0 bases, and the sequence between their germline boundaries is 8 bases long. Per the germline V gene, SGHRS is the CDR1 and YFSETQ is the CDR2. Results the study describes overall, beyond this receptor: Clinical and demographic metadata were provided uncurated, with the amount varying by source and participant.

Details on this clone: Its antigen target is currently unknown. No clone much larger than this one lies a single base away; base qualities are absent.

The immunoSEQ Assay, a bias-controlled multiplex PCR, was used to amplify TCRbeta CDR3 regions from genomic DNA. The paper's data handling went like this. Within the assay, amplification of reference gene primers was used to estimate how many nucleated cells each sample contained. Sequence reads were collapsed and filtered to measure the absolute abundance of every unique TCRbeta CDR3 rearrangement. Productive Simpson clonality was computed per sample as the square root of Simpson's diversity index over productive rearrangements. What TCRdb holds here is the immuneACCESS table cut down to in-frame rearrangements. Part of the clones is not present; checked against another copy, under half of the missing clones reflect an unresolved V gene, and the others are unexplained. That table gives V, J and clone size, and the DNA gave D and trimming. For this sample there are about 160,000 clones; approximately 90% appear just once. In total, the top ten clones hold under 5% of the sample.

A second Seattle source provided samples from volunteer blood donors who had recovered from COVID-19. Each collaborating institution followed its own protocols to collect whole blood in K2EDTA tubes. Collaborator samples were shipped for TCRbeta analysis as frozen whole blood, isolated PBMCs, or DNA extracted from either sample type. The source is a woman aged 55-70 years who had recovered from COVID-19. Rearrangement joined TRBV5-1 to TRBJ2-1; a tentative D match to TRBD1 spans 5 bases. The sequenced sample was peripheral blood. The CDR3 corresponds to CASSQDSSYNEQFF. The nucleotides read TGCGCCAGCAGCCAAGACAGCTCCTACAATGAGCAGTTCTTC.